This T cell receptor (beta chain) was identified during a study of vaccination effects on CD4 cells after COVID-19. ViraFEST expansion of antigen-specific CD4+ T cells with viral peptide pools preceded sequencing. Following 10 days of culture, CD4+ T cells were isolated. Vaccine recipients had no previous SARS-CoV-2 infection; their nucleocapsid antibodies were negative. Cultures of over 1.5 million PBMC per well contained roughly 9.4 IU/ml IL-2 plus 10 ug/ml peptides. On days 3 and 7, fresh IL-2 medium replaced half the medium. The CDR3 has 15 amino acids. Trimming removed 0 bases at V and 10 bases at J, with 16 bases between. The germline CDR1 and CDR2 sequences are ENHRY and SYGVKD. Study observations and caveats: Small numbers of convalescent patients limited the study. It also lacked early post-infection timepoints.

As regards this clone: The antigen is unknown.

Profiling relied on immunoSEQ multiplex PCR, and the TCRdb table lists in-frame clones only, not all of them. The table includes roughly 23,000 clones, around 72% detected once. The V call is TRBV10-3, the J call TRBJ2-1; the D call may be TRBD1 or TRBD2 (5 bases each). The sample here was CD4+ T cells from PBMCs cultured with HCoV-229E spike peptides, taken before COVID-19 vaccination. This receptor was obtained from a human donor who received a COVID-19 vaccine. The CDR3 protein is CAISESPGTPSEQFF. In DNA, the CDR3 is TGTGCCATCAGTGAGTCCCCCGGGACCCCCTCGGAGCAGTTCTTC.